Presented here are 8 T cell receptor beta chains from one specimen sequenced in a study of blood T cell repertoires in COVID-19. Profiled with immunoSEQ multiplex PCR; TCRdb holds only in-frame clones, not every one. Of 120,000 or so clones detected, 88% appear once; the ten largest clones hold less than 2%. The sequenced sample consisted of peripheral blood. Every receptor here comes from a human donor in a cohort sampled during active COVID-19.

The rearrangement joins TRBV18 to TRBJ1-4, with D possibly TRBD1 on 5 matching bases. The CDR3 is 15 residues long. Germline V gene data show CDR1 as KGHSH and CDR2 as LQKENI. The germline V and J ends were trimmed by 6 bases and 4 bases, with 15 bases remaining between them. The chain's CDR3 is CASSPSTGLNEKLFF. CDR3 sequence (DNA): TGTGCCAGCTCGCCCTCAACAGGCCTTAATGAAAAACTGTTTTTT. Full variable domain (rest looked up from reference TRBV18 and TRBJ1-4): NAGVMQNPRHLVRRRGQEARLRCSPMKGHSHVYWYRQLPEEGLKFMVYLQKENIIDESGMPKERFSAEFPKEGPSILRIQQVVRGDSAAYFCASSPSTGLNEKLFFGSGTQLSVL.

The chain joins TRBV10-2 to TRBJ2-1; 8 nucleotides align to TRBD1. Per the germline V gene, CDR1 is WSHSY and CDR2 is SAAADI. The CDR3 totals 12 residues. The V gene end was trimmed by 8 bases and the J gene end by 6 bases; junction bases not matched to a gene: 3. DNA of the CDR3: TGCGCCAGCGTGACAGGGGCCAATGAGCAGTTCTTC. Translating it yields CASVTGANEQFF.

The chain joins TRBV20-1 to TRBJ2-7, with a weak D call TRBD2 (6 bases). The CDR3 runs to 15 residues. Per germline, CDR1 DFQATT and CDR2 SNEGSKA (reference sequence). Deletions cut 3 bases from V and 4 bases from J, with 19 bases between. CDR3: CSASDRGGRSYEQYF. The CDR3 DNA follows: TGCAGTGCTAGTGACCGCGGAGGGAGATCGTACGAGCAGTACTTC.

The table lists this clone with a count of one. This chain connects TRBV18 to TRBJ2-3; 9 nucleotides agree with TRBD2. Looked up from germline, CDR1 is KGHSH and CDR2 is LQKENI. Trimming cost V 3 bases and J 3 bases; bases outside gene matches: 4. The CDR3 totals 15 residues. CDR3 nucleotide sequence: TGTGCCAGCTCACCGATGGCGGGGGGGACAGATACGCAGTATTTT. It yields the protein CASSPMAGGTDTQYF.

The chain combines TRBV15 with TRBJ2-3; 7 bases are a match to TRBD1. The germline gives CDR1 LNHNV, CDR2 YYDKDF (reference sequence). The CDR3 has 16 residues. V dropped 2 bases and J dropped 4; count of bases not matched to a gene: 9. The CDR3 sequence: CATSRRARQGSDTQYF. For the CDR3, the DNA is TGTGCCACCAGCAGACGCGCCCGACAGGGTTCAGATACGCAGTATTTT.

This CDR3 reads CATRTGGPSDGANVLTF. In nucleotides, the CDR3 is TGTGCCACCCGGACAGGGGGCCCCAGCGATGGGGCCAACGTCCTGACTTTC. J is TRBJ2-6 and V is TRBV21-1; TRBD1 was called by the table and not checked on the DNA. TRBV21-1 is labeled a pseudogene. This CDR3 has 17 amino acids.

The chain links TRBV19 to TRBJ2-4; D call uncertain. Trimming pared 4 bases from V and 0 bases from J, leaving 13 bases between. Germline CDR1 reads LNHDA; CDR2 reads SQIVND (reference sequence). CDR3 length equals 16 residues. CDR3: CASSTPYSLAKNIQYF. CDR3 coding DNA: TGTGCCAGTAGTACCCCCTACAGCTTAGCCAAAAACATTCAGTACTTC.

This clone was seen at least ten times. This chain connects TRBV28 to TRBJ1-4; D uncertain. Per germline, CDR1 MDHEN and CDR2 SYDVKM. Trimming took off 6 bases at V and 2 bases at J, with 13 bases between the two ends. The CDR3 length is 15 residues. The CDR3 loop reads CASSPAGRTNEKLFF. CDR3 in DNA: TGTGCCAGCAGCCCCGCGGGCCGTACTAATGAAAAACTGTTTTTT. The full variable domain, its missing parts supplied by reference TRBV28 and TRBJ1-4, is DVKVTQSSRYLVKRTGEKVFLECVQDMDHENMFWYRQDPGLGLRLIYFSYDVKMKEKGDIPEGYSVSREKKERFSLILESASTNQTSMYLCASSPAGRTNEKLFFGSGTQLSVL.